This entry lists 31 T cell receptor beta chains sequenced from one sample in a study of OX40 agonist ivuxolimab in advanced cancers. Sequenced by immunoSEQ multiplex PCR; TCRdb stores in-frame clones only, minus some. Of 60,000 to 75,000 clones in the sample, 91% were seen once. This material consisted of CD4+ or CD8+ T cells sorted from blood, taken in a trial of the OX40 agonist ivuxolimab. The origin of the receptors is an adult with an advanced solid tumor such as melanoma, head and neck, liver or kidney cancer.

The chain has TRBV10-3 and TRBJ2-3; 7 bases are shared with TRBD1. Germline CDR1 is ENHRY and CDR2 is SYGVKD. This CDR3 contains 13 residues. V was clipped by 0 bases and J by 10 bases; unmatched bases: 4. The CDR3: CAISESKGAAQYF. As DNA, the CDR3 is TGTGCCATCAGTGAGTCGAAGGGGGCGGCGCAGTATTTT.

This clone was seen a few times. The chain has TRBV6-6 and TRBJ2-3; a weak D match, TRBD2 (6 bases). The germline V gene has CDR1 MNHNY and CDR2 SVGAGI (reference sequence). The CDR3 has 14 residues. V was trimmed by 8 bases and J by 4 bases, leaving 16 bases between them. CDR3: CASAEQGTADTQYF. The CDR3 DNA reads as TGTGCCAGCGCGGAGCAAGGGACTGCAGATACGCAGTATTTT.

The chain links TRBV19 to TRBJ2-4; 7 nucleotides match TRBD1. This CDR3 spans 16 amino acids. Losses at the gene ends were 6 bases for V and 0 bases for J; bases not matched to a gene: 8. Germline loops: CDR1 LNHDA, CDR2 SQIVND (reference sequence). CDR3: CASSIRGGLAKNIQYF. The CDR3 DNA follows: TGTGCCAGTAGCATTCGAGGGGGCTTAGCCAAAAACATTCAGTACTTC.

This clone was seen a few times. This chain connects TRBV6-1 to TRBJ2-1; possibly TRBD2 for D (6 bases). Germline CDR1 is MNHNS and CDR2 is SASEGT. The CDR3 sequence is 14 residues long. Trimming stripped 7 bases from V and 4 bases from J, with 14 bases between. As DNA, the CDR3 is TGTGCCAGCACGGAGATGCGGGGATACAATGAGCAGTTCTTC. This sequence encodes CASTEMRGYNEQFF.

This chain links TRBV28 with TRBJ1-5, with 7 bases that match TRBD1. The V gene's germline CDR1 is MDHEN and CDR2 SYDVKM. There are 16 residues in the CDR3. J gave up 4 bases and V 6 bases, and 12 bases lay outside the gene matches. The CDR3 loop reads CASRNGDRRANQPQHF. The CDR3 DNA follows: TGTGCCAGCAGAAACGGGGACAGACGGGCAAATCAGCCCCAGCATTTT.

CDR3 sequence reads: CASGGDSRNQPQHF. Here the CDR3 DNA reads TGTGCCAGCGGAGGGGACAGTCGCAATCAGCCCCAGCATTTT. The chain combines TRBV28 with TRBJ1-5, with 7 nucleotides matching TRBD1. The V gene end was trimmed by 8 bases and the J gene end by 2 bases; junction bases not matched to a gene: 6. Germline V lookup: CDR1 MDHEN, CDR2 SYDVKM. This CDR3 comprises 14 residues.

This clone has just one count. The V and J genes are TRBV30 and TRBJ1-1, with D unresolved. Trimming shortened V by 3 bases and J by 3 bases, and 17 bases separated the two germline ends. This CDR3 has 15 amino acids. Germline lookup yields CDR1 GTSNPN and CDR2 SVGIG (reference sequence). CDR3 protein: CAWSPVLSEDTEAFF. The CDR3 coding sequence is TGTGCCTGGAGCCCGGTCCTTTCGGAGGACACTGAAGCTTTCTTT.

The chain combines TRBV28 with TRBJ1-5, with D possibly being TRBD1 (5 bases). The CDR3 totals 18 residues. Germline V gives CDR1 MDHEN, CDR2 SYDVKM. V lost 4 bases and J 0 bases, leaving 19 bases between the germline ends. As DNA, the CDR3 is TGTGCCAGCAGTTCAACCGAATTATTAGACAGTAGCAATCAGCCCCAGCATTTT. This sequence encodes CASSSTELLDSSNQPQHF.

With regard to this clone: Other nucleotide sequences in the sample specify the same CDR3. The V and J genes are TRBV28 and TRBJ2-5; D call uncertain. Deletions cut 4 bases from V and 4 bases from J, with 4 bases between. Germline CDR1 and CDR2: MDHEN and SYDVKM. The CDR3 runs 11 residues. CDR3 DNA: TGTGCCAGCAGTTGGAGAGAGACCCAGTACTTC. Protein sequence: CASSWRETQYF.

This clone was observed a handful of times. This chain joins TRBV7-9 and TRBJ2-7; D is tentatively TRBD1 or TRBD2 (5 bases each). Per the germline V gene, CDR1 is SEHNR and CDR2 is FQNEAQ (reference sequence). The CDR3 loop spans 13 amino acids. V gave up 5 bases and J gave up 2 bases, with 10 bases separating them. This CDR3 is CASSRDRAYEQYF. Written as DNA, the CDR3 is TGTGCCAGCAGCCGGGACCGAGCCTACGAGCAGTACTTC.

This clone was counted a few times. The sample carries other DNA sequences with the same CDR3. The chain is built from TRBV19 and TRBJ1-5; tentative D call: TRBD1 (5 bases). With 8 bases removed from V and 4 bases from J, the gap between germline ends came to 9 bases. Germline values: CDR1 LNHDA, CDR2 SQIVND (reference sequence). The CDR3 is made up of 12 amino acids. The CDR3 is CASRRGNQPQHF. The CDR3 region has the DNA TGTGCCAGTCGGAGGGGTAATCAGCCCCAGCATTTT.

The count of this clone is one. The chain uses TRBV5-1 and TRBJ2-7; D might be TRBD1 (6 bases). In germline, CDR1 is SGHRS, CDR2 YFSETQ. The CDR3 length is 16 residues. V lost 2 bases and J 2 bases, leaving 17 bases between the germline ends. The CDR3 reads CASSFGAGASTYEQYF. The CDR3 DNA reads TGCGCCAGCAGCTTTGGGGCAGGGGCGAGTACCTACGAGCAGTACTTC.

The chain links TRBV2 to TRBJ2-5; D remains ambiguous. Germline V gene sequence: CDR1 SNHLY, CDR2 FYNNEI. Trimming shortened V by 0 bases and J by 0 bases, and 8 bases separated the two germline ends. CDR3 size: 15 residues. The chain's CDR3 is CASSEARVDQETQYF. For the CDR3, the DNA is TGTGCCAGCAGTGAAGCGCGAGTGGACCAAGAGACCCAGTACTTC.

This chain connects TRBV9 to TRBJ2-2, with D unresolved. This CDR3 comprises 15 residues. Per germline, CDR1 SGDLS and CDR2 YYNGEE. The V gene lost 0 bases and the J gene lost 2 bases, with 8 bases spanning the gap. The CDR3 sequence is CASSVDEYNTGELFF. The CDR3 bases are TGTGCCAGCAGCGTAGATGAGTATAACACCGGGGAGCTGTTTTTT.

The rearrangement uses TRBV27 and TRBJ2-1; D possibly corresponds to TRBD2 (6 bases). The V gene's germline CDR1 is MNHEY and CDR2 SMNVEV (reference sequence). Trimming removed 2 bases at V and 13 bases at J, with 24 bases between. CDR3 length equals 16 residues. Written as DNA, the CDR3 is TGTGCCAGCAGTTTACCCGGGAGCCTCTCCGCTCGGTTACAGTTCTTC. It yields the protein CASSLPGSLSARLQFF.

This rearrangement joins TRBV7-3 to TRBJ2-3; tentative D call: TRBD2 (5 bases). The germline V gene has CDR1 SGHTA and CDR2 FQGTGA. V lost 6 bases, J lost 4 bases, and 14 bases lay in between. This CDR3 has 14 residues. CDR3 region: CASSYTTRPDTQYF. In nucleotides, the CDR3 is TGTGCCAGCAGTTACACTACTAGACCAGATACGCAGTATTTT.

The table lists this clone with a count of one. The V call is TRBV6-5, the J call TRBJ2-7; D is unresolved. The CDR3 contains 13 residues. V gave up 6 bases and J gave up 6 bases, with 15 bases separating them. Per the germline V gene, CDR1 is MNHEY and CDR2 is SVGAGI. This CDR3 reads CASRDGPSGEQYF. CDR3 coding DNA: TGTGCCAGCAGGGACGGGCCCTCGGGCGAGCAGTACTTC.

The chain links TRBV2 to TRBJ2-1, with D tentatively TRBD2 (5 bases). Trimming cost V 2 bases and J 8 bases, with 7 bases left between them. The CDR3 contains 12 residues. The germline V gene encodes CDR1 SNHLY and CDR2 FYNNEI. The CDR3 loop is CASSETDYEQFF. The CDR3 coding sequence is TGTGCCAGCAGTGAAACGGACTATGAGCAGTTCTTC.

The J gene is TRBJ2-7, the V gene TRBV7-2, with TRBD1 identical over 9 bases. CDR3 length: 15 residues. The germline V gene encodes CDR1 SGHTA and CDR2 FQGNSA. V was clipped by 2 bases and J by 4 bases; unmatched bases: 6. The CDR3 nucleotides read TGTGCCAGCAGCTTAATCCGGGACAGGGAATACGAGCAGTACTTC. Protein sequence: CASSLIRDREYEQYF.

The chain recombines TRBV6-6 with TRBJ2-3; maybe TRBD2 (5 bases). V dropped 7 bases and J dropped 7 bases, with 12 bases sitting between them. This CDR3 has 12 residues. CDR1 and CDR2 (germline): MNHNY, SVGAGI (reference sequence). The CDR3 loop reads CASTTGYHTQYF. Here the CDR3 DNA reads TGTGCCAGCACCACGGGGTATCATACGCAGTATTTT.

The rearrangement links TRBV7-3 to TRBJ2-5, with 7 bases lining up with TRBD1. The germline V gene has CDR1 SGHTA and CDR2 FQGTGA. The ends lost 4 bases at V and 9 bases at J; junction bases unmatched: 8. The CDR3 is 13 amino acids. The CDR3 region is CASSYDRDMPQYF. The CDR3 nucleotides are TGTGCCAGCAGCTATGACAGGGACATGCCCCAGTACTTC.

This clone was counted once. The genes are TRBV4-3 and TRBJ2-7; 8 bases match TRBD1. The CDR3 is 14 residues long. CDR1 LGHNA and CDR2 YSLEER come from the germline V gene. V lost 3 bases to trimming and J lost 2 bases; unmatched junction nucleotides: 3. The CDR3 spells CASSQGTGTYEQYF. The CDR3 DNA sequence: TGCGCCAGCAGCCAGGGGACAGGAACCTACGAGCAGTACTTC.

The chain links TRBV28 to TRBJ2-7; a possible D gene is TRBD1 (5 bases). This CDR3 is built from 13 residues. V was cut by 4 bases and J by 4 bases, with 11 bases left in between. Germline loops: CDR1 MDHEN, CDR2 SYDVKM. The CDR3 is CASSSQGRYEQYF. CDR3 bases: TGTGCCAGCAGTTCGCAGGGTAGGTACGAGCAGTACTTC.

This clone occurred once. The chain carries TRBV10-3 and TRBJ2-7; 11 bases line up with TRBD2. CDR3 size: 14 residues. V trimming: 3 bases; J trimming: 9 bases; junction bases outside the gene matches: 7. Germline V CDR1 and CDR2: ENHRY, SYGVKD. CDR3 coding DNA: TGTGCCATCAGTGAAGGGGGTAGCGGGAGGGTGCAGTACTTC. Translation: CAISEGGSGRVQYF.

The rearrangement joins TRBV7-9 to TRBJ2-1, with D tentatively TRBD2 (6 bases). The CDR3 runs to 12 residues. Trimming left V 6 bases short and J 9 bases short, with 12 bases between. CDR1 SEHNR and CDR2 FQNEAQ come from the germline V gene (reference sequence). CDR3 DNA sequence: TGTGCCAGCAGGGCACTAGCAGGTGAGCAGTTCTTC. Protein: CASRALAGEQFF.

CDR3 residues: CASSPPGLAGAGEQFF. CDR3 DNA sequence: TGTGCCAGCAGCCCCCCCGGACTAGCGGGAGCTGGTGAGCAGTTCTTC. The chain has TRBV6-6 and TRBJ2-1; 13 bases match TRBD2. Losses at the gene ends were 6 bases for V and 9 bases for J; bases not matched to a gene: 11. Germline CDR1 and CDR2: MNHNY and SVGAGI (reference sequence). The CDR3 extends over 16 amino acids.

The chain has TRBV2 and TRBJ1-5; TRBD1 agrees at 8 bases. With 6 bases clipped from V and 6 bases from J, the junction kept 13 bases outside the gene matches. CDR1 SNHLY and CDR2 FYNNEI come from the germline V gene. The CDR3 runs to 16 residues. CDR3 DNA sequence: TGTGCCAGCAGCCCGCAGGGGGCTGGACTTGGTCAGCCCCAGCATTTT. Translated: CASSPQGAGLGQPQHF.

V gene TRBV6-6 combines with J gene TRBJ2-1; a possible D gene is TRBD2 (6 bases). V gave up 5 bases and J gave up 0 bases, with 11 bases separating them. This CDR3 region has 15 residues. Germline V gene sequence: CDR1 MNHNY, CDR2 SVGAGI (reference sequence). The CDR3 sequence is CASSQGLSSYNEQFF. The CDR3 bases are TGTGCCAGCAGTCAGGGACTTAGCTCCTACAATGAGCAGTTCTTC.

The chain has TRBV6-6 and TRBJ2-7; D perhaps matches TRBD1 (5 bases). There are 13 residues in the CDR3. Looked up from germline, CDR1 is MNHNY and CDR2 is SVGAGI (reference sequence). Trimming took 7 bases from V and 1 from J, leaving 11 bases between them. The CDR3 DNA reads TGTGCCAGCACCTCAGACAGTTCCTACGAGCAGTACTTC. Translation: CASTSDSSYEQYF.

CDR3 sequence (DNA): TGTGCCAGCAGTCCTCAGGGGGCCCTCTACGAGCAGTACTTC. Its protein is CASSPQGALYEQYF. The chain is built from TRBV7-8 and TRBJ2-7; TRBD1 agrees at 8 bases. The V segment lost 6 bases and the J segment 3 bases; nucleotides outside the gene matches: 7. CDR3 length: 14 amino acids. Germline V gene sequence: CDR1 SGHVS, CDR2 FQNEAQ.

V gene TRBV19 combines with J gene TRBJ1-1, with 8 bases aligning to TRBD1. The CDR3 totals 14 residues. Germline CDR1 and CDR2: LNHDA and SQIVND (reference sequence). V trimming: 7 bases; J trimming: 3 bases; junction bases outside the gene matches: 7. This CDR3 reads CASTPLDRDTEAFF. As DNA, the CDR3 is TGTGCCAGTACCCCCTTGGACAGGGACACTGAAGCTTTCTTT.